This T cell receptor (beta chain) is drawn from a study of cytomegalovirus exposure and HLA in healthy donors. General study results and limits: HLA restriction was apparent for most CMV-associated TCR beta chains in a later analysis. An apparent linkage of common viral pathogens to several of the most significant clusters emerged in a later analysis. Exclusion applied to some V segments, including TRBV6-2 and TRBV6-3, as they were indistinguishable.

PCR used 60 Vbeta primers and 13 Jbeta primers. Source study methods: Around 11 million shared chains were among 80 million or so unique TCR beta chains counted in a later analysis. Sequencing was performed with immunoSEQ multiplex PCR; in TCRdb, only in-frame clones are kept and a portion is missing. The V and J calls and clone size are taken from that table; D and trimming were inferred from the DNA. The sample comprises about 220,000 clones, approximately 83% of which are singletons, and roughly 0.7% rests with the top ten. V lost 0 bases to trimming and J lost 1 base, with 2 bases between them. From germline, CDR1 is LGHNA and CDR2 YNFKEQ. The CDR3 extends over 13 amino acids. A remark on this clone: Its antigen is as yet unknown.

The TCR originated in a boy younger than 10 in good health and CMV-seronegative. J is TRBJ2-3 and V is TRBV4-2; no firm D call. Sequencing was done on a sample of PBMCs. CDR3: CASSQDGTDTQYF. The CDR3 nucleotides are TGTGCCAGCAGCCAAGACGGCACAGATACGCAGTATTTT.